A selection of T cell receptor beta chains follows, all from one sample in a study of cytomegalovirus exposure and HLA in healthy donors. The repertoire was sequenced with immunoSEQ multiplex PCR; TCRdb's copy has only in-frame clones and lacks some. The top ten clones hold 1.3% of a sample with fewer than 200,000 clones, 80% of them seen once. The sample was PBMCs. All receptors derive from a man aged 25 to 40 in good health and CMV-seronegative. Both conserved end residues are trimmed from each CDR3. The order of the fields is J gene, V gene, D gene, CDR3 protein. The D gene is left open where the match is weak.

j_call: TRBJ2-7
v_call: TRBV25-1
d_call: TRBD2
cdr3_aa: ASSEWRGGPYSYEQY

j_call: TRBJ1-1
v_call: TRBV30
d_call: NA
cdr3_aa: AWSVLTGRGTEAF

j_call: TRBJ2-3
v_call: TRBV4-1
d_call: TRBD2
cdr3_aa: ASSQDRAGGPRTDTQY

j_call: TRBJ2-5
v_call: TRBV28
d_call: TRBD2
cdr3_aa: ASSSAGVSEETQY

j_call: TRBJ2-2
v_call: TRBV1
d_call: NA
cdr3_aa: TSSRISGGAPGELF

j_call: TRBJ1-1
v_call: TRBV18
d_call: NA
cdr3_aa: ATSGGMNTEAF

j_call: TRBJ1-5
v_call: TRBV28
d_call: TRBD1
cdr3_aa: ASSDGTGRWNSNQPQH

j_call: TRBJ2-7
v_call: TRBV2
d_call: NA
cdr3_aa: ASSDGGGVEQY

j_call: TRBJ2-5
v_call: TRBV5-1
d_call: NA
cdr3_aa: ASTDSEETQY

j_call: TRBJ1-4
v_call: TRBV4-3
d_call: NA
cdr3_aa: ASSQDQRNEKLF

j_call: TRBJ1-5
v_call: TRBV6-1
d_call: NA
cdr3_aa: ASSEDGSSNQPQH

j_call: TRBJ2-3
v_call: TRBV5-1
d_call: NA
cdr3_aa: ASSQADTQY

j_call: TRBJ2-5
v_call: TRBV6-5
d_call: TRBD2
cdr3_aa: ATSGGSETQY

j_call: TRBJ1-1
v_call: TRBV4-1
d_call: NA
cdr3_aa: ASSHRRGQGSNTEAF

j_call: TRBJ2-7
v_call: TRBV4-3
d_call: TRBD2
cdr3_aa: ASSQEGGGARYEQY

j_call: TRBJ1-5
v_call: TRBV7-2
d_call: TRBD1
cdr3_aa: ASTLGGQRHQPQH

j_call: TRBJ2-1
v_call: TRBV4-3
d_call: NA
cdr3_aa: ASSQDPSIGGEQF

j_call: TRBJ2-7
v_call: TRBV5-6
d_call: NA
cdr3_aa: ASSSQLATPYEQY

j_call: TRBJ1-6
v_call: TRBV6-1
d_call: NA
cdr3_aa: ASSEGSSGSPLH

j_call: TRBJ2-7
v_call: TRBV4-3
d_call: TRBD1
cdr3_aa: ASSQSATGELYEQY

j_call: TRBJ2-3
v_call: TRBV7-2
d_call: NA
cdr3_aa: ASSSPGLVRGQTDTQY

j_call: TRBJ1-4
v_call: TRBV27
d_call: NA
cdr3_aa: ASNLGAGKNEKLF

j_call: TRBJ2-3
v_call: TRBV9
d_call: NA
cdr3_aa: ASSVVSGTSLKDTQY

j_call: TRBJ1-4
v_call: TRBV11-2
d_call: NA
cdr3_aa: ASSLIMSQATHEKLF

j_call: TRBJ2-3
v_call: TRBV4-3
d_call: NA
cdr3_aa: ASSHETGTPDGSHMDTQY

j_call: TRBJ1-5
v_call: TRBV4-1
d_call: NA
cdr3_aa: ASSPTGFGQPQH

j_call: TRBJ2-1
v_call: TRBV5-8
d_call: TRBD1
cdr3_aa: ASSFRPTRGHEQF

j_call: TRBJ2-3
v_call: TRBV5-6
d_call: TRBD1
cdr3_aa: ASSYGTGGDTQC

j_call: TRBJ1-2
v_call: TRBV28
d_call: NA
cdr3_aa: ASTLGVSGYT

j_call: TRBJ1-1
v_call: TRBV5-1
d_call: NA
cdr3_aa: ASSLGYGGGTEAF

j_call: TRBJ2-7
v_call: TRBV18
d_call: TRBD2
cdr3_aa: ASSSGLAGAGDYEQY

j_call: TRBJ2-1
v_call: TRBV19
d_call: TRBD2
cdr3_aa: ASSIVLAGVDEQF

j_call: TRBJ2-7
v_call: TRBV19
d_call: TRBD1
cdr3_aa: ASSARDSPSYEQY

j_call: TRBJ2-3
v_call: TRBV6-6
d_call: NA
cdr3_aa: ASIEPPDTQY

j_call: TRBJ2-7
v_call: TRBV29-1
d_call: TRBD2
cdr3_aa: SVEDRRGGRYEQY

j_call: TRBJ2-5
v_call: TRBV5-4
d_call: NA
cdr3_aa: ASSLGHFQETQY

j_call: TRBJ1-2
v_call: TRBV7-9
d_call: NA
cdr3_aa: ASRSSAGDGYT

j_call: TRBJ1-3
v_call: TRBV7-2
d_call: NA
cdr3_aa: ASSLDISGNTIY

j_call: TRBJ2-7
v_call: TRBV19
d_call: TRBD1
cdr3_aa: ASSGNGDRAYEQY

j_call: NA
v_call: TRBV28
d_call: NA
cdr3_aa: ASIVGGQTYEQY

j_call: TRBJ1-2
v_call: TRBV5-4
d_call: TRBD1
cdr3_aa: ASSWDRVVANYGYT

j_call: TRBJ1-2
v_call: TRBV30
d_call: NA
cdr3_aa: AWSLSRGRSYGYT

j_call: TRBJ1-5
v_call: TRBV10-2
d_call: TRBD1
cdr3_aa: ASRRTGQGQPQH

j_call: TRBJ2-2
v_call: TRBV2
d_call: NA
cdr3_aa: ASSGTTTGELF

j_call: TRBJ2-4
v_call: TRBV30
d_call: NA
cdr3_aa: AWSKSGGNIQY

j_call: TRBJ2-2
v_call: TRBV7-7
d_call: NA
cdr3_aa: ASRERGGELF

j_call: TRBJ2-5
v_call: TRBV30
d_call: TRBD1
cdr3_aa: AWSGDREETQY

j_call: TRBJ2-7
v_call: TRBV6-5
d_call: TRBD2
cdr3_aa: ASSYGTGGEGYEQY

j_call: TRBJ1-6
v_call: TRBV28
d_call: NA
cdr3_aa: ASSPGRPKGDSPLH

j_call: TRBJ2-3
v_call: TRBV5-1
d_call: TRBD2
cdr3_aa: ASRYGTSGGPTDTQY

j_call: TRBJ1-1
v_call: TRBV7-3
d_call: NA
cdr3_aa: ASSLQVSTEAF

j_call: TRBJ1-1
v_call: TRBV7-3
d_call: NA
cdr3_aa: ASSFTENTEAF

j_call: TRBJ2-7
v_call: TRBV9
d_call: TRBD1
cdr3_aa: ASSVGGGTGDGEQY

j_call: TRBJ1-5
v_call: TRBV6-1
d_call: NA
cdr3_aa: ASSRGIQPQH

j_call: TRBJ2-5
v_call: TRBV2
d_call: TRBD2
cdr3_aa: ASSRGTSPQETQY